The present entry profiles one T cell receptor beta chain with its context. Its antigen specificity is not known. No much larger clonotype is one base removed from it; base qualities were not supplied. The cohort consisted of some 670 healthy bone marrow donors. At the time of sampling, every cohort member was nominally healthy, though immune exposures that went unrecorded were likely present. The donor was CMV seropositive and was included in the group of 250 to 350 seropositive cohort members. Every donor gave a peripheral blood sample, and the peripheral blood mononuclear cells from that sample were used for TCR beta sequencing. Genomic DNA was extracted from the blood cell samples with the Qiagen DNeasy Blood Extraction Kit. The data are from a study of cytomegalovirus exposure and HLA in healthy donors (dated by TCRdb to 2016 to 2017). Regarding the complete study: According to an earlier analysis of a few hundred of the donors, some 170 million T cells yielded over 90 million unique TCR beta sequences and approximately 300 Gb of sequence data. Approximately 310 gigabases of sequencing data and around 90 million unique TCR sequences made up an early release that covered several hundred HLA-typed donors. The genetic ancestry cluster associated with self-reported Caucasian donors included over 80% of the 398 genotyped donors. The study aimed to test whether cataloging public T cell receptors could reveal signatures of past pathogen exposure. The study used immunosequencing to profile the T cell repertoires of some 600 subjects and linked those repertoires to cytomegalovirus serostatus. In addition to the first cohort of 500 to 850 subjects, a separate validation cohort of 130 or so different subjects was used. To predict cytomegalovirus infection status, the study brought together high-throughput TCR immunosequencing, statistical association of individual TCRs with disease status, and machine learning. A later analysis re-examined previously published TCR beta repertoires from over 500 donors and added high-resolution HLA genotyping to investigate patterns of TCR occurrence. Rather than drawing on any new phenotypic data, the later analysis identified candidate immune exposures from TCR beta sequences and the way those sequences occurred across donors. An earlier analysis of some 600 of the donors applied high-throughput TCR beta sequencing to assess whether each TCR beta V gene segment acted as functional or pseudogenic. Donor age, sex, ethnicity and CMV serostatus were compiled alongside the repertoire data. A later genetic analysis took genome-wide SNP genotypes for about 55% of the 666 donors and used that subset as a discovery cohort. All discovery cohort repertoires had been generated on a single sequencing platform. Both class I and class II loci were covered by HLA typing, at four-digit resolution. The number of donors typed differed by locus, with about 629-640 for A, B, C, DRB1 and DQB1, roughly 520 for DQA1, over 600 for DPA1, and some 470 for DPB1. Because of strong linkage in the cohort, five DR-DQ haplotypes were treated as single units for association and clustering. On average, 235,054 unique TCR beta nucleotide sequences were sequenced per donor among roughly 430 genotyped donors of the cohort, with roughly 19% of those sequences being non-productive.

Library method: the immunoSEQ multiplex PCR assay. For the multiplex PCR, a mixture combining 60 forward primers for TCR Vbeta segments and 13 reverse primers for TCR Jbeta segments was used. Amplification of the CDR3 region of rearranged TCR beta genes was performed with a multiplex PCR assay on genomic DNA. Amplified TCR beta libraries were sequenced as 87-base-pair reads on the Illumina HiSeq System. The original pipeline was this. In a later analysis, some 80 million unique TCR beta chains were counted across the approximately 640 repertoires, and roughly 11 million of these chains were shared by at least two donors. Raw reads were error-corrected and collapsed into unique sequences by a nearest-neighbor algorithm in which closely related sequences were merged to remove PCR and sequencing errors. V, D and J gene segments were assigned by aligning CDR3 sequences to IMGT reference sequences. For a sequence to be retained, at least a six-nucleotide match to both a V gene segment and a J gene segment was required. Rearrangements were called productive when the CDR3 lacked stop codons and stayed in frame with V and J; all others were non-productive. CDR3 was defined by IMGT convention, running from the second conserved V-encoded cysteine to the conserved J-encoded phenylalanine. Sequences without an unambiguous match to a single V gene segment were excluded from the earlier analysis of 450 to 750 of the donors. An earlier analysis of several hundred of the donors called V segments functional above 56.7% productive rearrangements and segregating when the between-donor standard deviation exceeded 5%. A statistical classification framework was built for diagnosing cytomegalovirus status from the catalog of TCR beta chain sequences. V and J gene assignment, in a later analysis, came from comparing TCR nucleotide sequences with IMGT/GENE-DB human TR gene sequences. Using the TCRdist pipeline, a later analysis assigned CDR3 sequences along with most-parsimonious VDJ recombination scenarios. In a later analysis, each TCR beta chain was defined by its CDR3 amino acid sequence together with its V-gene family, and reads without a unique V-gene family were excluded. In a later analysis, around 650 highly shared, low-generation-probability nucleotide sequences were removed to address suspected cross-contamination and a sequencing artifact. In a later analysis, a clonal expansion index for each public chain was calculated from normalized within-repertoire ranks of inferred template counts. Generation probabilities in a later analysis came from a VDJ recombination model fitted to out-of-frame rearrangements, and those results were checked against IGoR. Hypergeometric tests were used in a later analysis to score TCR-TCR, TCR-HLA and TCR-CMV co-occurrence, with a repertoire-size bias correction applied to the TCR pairs. A later analysis estimated false discovery rates by permuting HLA or CMV assignments 20 times. In a later analysis, co-occurring TCRs were grouped using DBSCAN, with TCRdist sequence similarity added in when clustering inside HLA-allele-positive subsets. Repertoires with fewer than 30,000 or more than 120,000 public chains were left out of co-occurrence clustering, as were about five repertoires with anomalous nucleotide sharing. TCRdb took this table from immuneACCESS and kept in-frame rearrangements with V and J called. Such tables lack part of the clones; where checked against another copy, unresolved V genes explain under half of the gap, and the rest is unexplained. V and J calls and clone size are those listed in that table; D and trimming were worked out from the DNA. The table for this sample lists tens of thousands of clones; 62% of them were counted only once. 4.4% of the sample goes to the ten largest clones.

Taken from the germline V gene (reference sequence), the CDR1 and CDR2 loops are MNHNY and SVGAGI. The V end gives up 5 bases and the J end 5 bases, leaving 8 bases in the junction not matched to a gene. Including cysteine and phenylalanine, the CDR3 has 14 amino acids. Only the CDR3 part of the read is kept: 42 bases, read in frame from the first base. Overall results and qualifications from the work: For the cohort, immune exposure information was limited to CMV serostatus. A further reported finding was that TCR beta sequences accurately predicted the HLA-A and HLA-B alleles for most subjects in the first cohort. V-gene and J-gene trimming of TCR beta chains was associated with a missense DCLRE1C variant in a later genetic analysis, and the association was replicated in an independent cohort. Most TCR sequences were observed very rarely across donors, whereas some public TCRs were present in many individuals. In an earlier analysis of 500 to 650 of the donors, most TCR beta V segments appeared in productive rearrangements about 90% or about 30% of the time, broadly matching IMGT annotations. In a later analysis, most CMV-associated TCR beta chains were found to appear HLA-restricted, with HLA associations seemingly driven largely by CMV exposure. Linkage disequilibrium might explain the correlated functional status among segregating V segments, but an unknown experimental factor could not be ruled out. Some IMGT-functional V segments, including TRBV6-2 and TRBV6-3, could not be told apart with the 87-base-pair reads, so those segments were excluded. The authors suggested that the approach could potentially be generalized to other disease states and immunological phenotypes. Because counts were too low, about 18 rarely observed V segments, including chromosome 9 orphons, were excluded from the earlier analysis of some 590 of the donors. Because HLA typing was unavailable for some donors at each locus, only the typed subset was used in association tests. A few of the identified cytomegalovirus-associated TCR beta chains were confirmed in vitro to be specific for cytomegalovirus antigens. Cytomegalovirus status was reported to be diagnosed by the classifier with high specificity and sensitivity in both the original and validation cohorts. According to a later analysis, parvovirus B19, influenza, CMV and Epstein-Barr virus appeared linked to several top co-occurrence clusters. In a later analysis, the rate of TCR association differed among HLA loci, with DRB1 alleles having the most associated TCRs and HLA-C alleles having the fewest. In the study, 150 to 200 TCR beta chains were listed as associated with cytomegalovirus. Presence/absence analyses assumed roughly uniform sequencing depth across donors, an assumption that may not hold. Compared with the approximately 670-donor mean, donors in an Asian-associated ancestry cluster had fewer N-insertions in productive TCRs, according to a later genetic analysis. The cohort was sequenced for TCR beta chains only, and without alpha or paired-chain data the features that could be detected were limited. In a later analysis, HLA-associated TCR beta chains were found to be more clonally expanded and to have lower generation probabilities than equally common non-associated chains. When HLA alleles, especially DR and DQ, strongly co-occurred, TCR associations were difficult to assign to individual alleles. In a later analysis, some 17,000 TCR beta sequences were associated with specific HLA alleles at a false discovery rate of 0.05. A cluster of highly shared sequence variants was judged likely to represent a technical artifact of the sequencing pipeline.

The sample comprised PBMCs. This receptor was taken from a male donor in good health and CMV-seropositive. The rearranged segments are TRBV6-6 and TRBJ2-5; TRBD2 lines up with 7 middle nucleotides. The CDR3 loop reads CASSTLVGGETQYF. The DNA is TGTGCCAGCAGTACCCTAGTGGGGGGGGAGACCCAGTACTTC.